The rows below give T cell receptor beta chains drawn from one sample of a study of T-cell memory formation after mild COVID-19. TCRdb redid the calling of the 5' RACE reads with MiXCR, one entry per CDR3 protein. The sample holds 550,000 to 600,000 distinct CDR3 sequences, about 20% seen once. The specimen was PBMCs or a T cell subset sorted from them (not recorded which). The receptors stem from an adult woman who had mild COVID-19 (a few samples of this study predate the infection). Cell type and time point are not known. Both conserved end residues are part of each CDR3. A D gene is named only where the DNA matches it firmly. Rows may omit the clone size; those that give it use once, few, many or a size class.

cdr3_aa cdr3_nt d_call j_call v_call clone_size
CASSPLTGPNTEAFF TGTGCCAGCAGCCCCCTGACAGGACCGAACACTGAAGCTTTCTTT NA TRBJ1-1 TRBV6-5 NA
CASSQVGQPQHF TGTGCCAGCAGCCAAGTGGGGCAGCCCCAGCATTTT NA TRBJ1-5 TRBV3-1 NA
CASSPSTESYGYTF TGCGCCAGCAGCCCTTCGACAGAAAGCTATGGCTACACCTTC NA TRBJ1-2 TRBV4-1 NA
CASSSGPGFGGTQYF TGTGCCAGCAGTTCGGGGCCGGGATTTGGGGGGACCCAGTACTTC NA TRBJ2-5 TRBV6-5 NA
CASRPGGADTEAFF TGTGCCAGCAGGCCAGGGGGGGCGGACACTGAAGCTTTCTTT TRBD1 TRBJ1-1 TRBV6-6 NA
CAIKKVTSSYEQYF TGTGCCATCAAGAAGGTTACTAGCTCCTACGAGCAGTACTTC NA TRBJ2-7 TRBV10-3 NA
CASSVYGLYTF TGTGCCAGTAGTGTCTACGGCCTCTACACCTTC NA TRBJ1-2 TRBV19 NA
CASSSPGLAKSYEQYF TGTGCCAGCAGCTCCCCGGGACTAGCGAAGTCCTACGAGCAGTACTTC NA TRBJ2-7 TRBV21-1 NA
CARRDTGYTF TGTGCCCGCCGGGACACCGGCTACACCTTC NA TRBJ1-2 TRBV30 NA
CASSPRQGTAFF TGTGCCAGCAGTCCCAGACAGGGAACGGCTTTCTTT TRBD1 TRBJ1-1 TRBV12-3/TRBV12-4 NA
CASTPRYEQYF TGCGCCAGCACCCCGCGCTACGAGCAGTACTTC NA TRBJ2-7 TRBV23-1 NA
CASSLTSWETQYF TGTGCCAGCAGCTTAACTAGCTGGGAGACCCAGTACTTC NA TRBJ2-5 TRBV11-2 many
CASSQWQGADTGELFF TGCGCCAGCAGCCAATGGCAGGGGGCGGACACCGGGGAGCTGTTTTTT TRBD1 TRBJ2-2 TRBV4-3 NA
CSAREGTAGTDTQYF TGCAGTGCTAGAGAGGGGACGGCCGGCACAGATACGCAGTATTTT NA TRBJ2-3 TRBV20-1 NA
CASSPFFGGQVNEQFF TGTGCCAGCTCACCCTTCTTTGGGGGACAGGTCAATGAGCAGTTCTTC TRBD1 TRBJ2-1 TRBV18 NA
CASSTSTGDWAPLHF TGTGCCAGCAGCACATCGACAGGGGACTGGGCACCCCTCCACTTT TRBD1 TRBJ1-6 TRBV7-2 NA
CATSDARDRGNQPQHF TGTGCCACCAGTGATGCCCGGGACAGGGGCAATCAGCCCCAGCATTTT TRBD1 TRBJ1-5 TRBV24-1 few
CASSLGRGEGAYDIQYF TGTGCCAGCAGCTTGGGAAGGGGGGAAGGAGCTTACGACATTCAGTACTTC NA TRBJ2-4 TRBV7-2 NA
CASSWGTGQTHGYTF TGTGCCAGCAGCTGGGGGACAGGCCAAACCCATGGCTACACCTTC TRBD1 TRBJ1-2 TRBV11-2 few
CASSQVGTLGNSYEQYF TGCGCCAGCAGCCAAGTAGGTACCCTAGGAAACTCCTACGAGCAGTACTTC NA TRBJ2-7 TRBV4-1 few
CATSRVRGTDTQYF TGTGCCACCAGCAGAGTTCGGGGGACAGATACGCAGTATTTT NA TRBJ2-3 TRBV15 NA
CSALGQGQRGIQYF TGCAGTGCATTGGGACAGGGACAGCGTGGGATTCAGTACTTC TRBD1 TRBJ2-4 TRBV20-1 NA
CASSYSTLGSYEQYF TGTGCCAGCAGTTACTCGACACTCGGCTCCTACGAGCAGTACTTC NA TRBJ2-7 TRBV6-6 NA
CSAIVQGRNQPQHF TGCAGCGCAATCGTACAGGGACGGAATCAGCCCCAGCATTTT NA TRBJ1-5 TRBV29-1 NA
CASSAGTSGGGYEQYF TGTGCCAGCAGCGCCGGGACTAGCGGGGGGGGCTACGAGCAGTACTTC TRBD2 TRBJ2-7 TRBV5-4 few
CASSKAAGESPVEQYF TGCGCCAGCAGCAAAGCGGCAGGGGAGTCCCCGGTCGAGCAGTACTTC NA TRBJ2-7 TRBV5-1 NA
CASTLGGANEQYF TGTGCCAGCACCTTGGGGGGGGCGAACGAGCAGTACTTC NA TRBJ2-7 TRBV7-9 NA
CASSLGAPRGNQPQHF TGTGCCAGCAGTTTAGGGGCACCCAGGGGCAATCAGCCCCAGCATTTT NA TRBJ1-5 TRBV12-3/TRBV12-4 few
CASSLPPDYEQYF TGTGCCAGCAGTTTACCCCCCGACTACGAGCAGTACTTC NA TRBJ2-7 TRBV12-3/TRBV12-4 NA
CASSPPWGGHTDTQYF TGTGCCAGCTCACCCCCTTGGGGGGGACACACAGATACGCAGTATTTT NA TRBJ2-3 TRBV18 few
CASSPNLAGAYNEQFF TGCGCCAGCAGCCCTAACTTAGCGGGAGCTTACAATGAGCAGTTCTTC TRBD2 TRBJ2-1 TRBV4-1 NA
CASSLDGDQTEAFF TGTGCCAGCAGCTTAGATGGGGACCAGACTGAAGCTTTCTTT NA TRBJ1-1 TRBV7-9 NA
CASSVWATAGEQYF TGTGCCAGCAGCGTCTGGGCCACGGCGGGGGAGCAGTACTTC NA TRBJ2-7 TRBV9 NA
CASSAQPRGRGDRAKNIQYF TGTGCCAGCAGCGCCCAACCCAGGGGGCGAGGGGATAGAGCCAAAAACATTCAGTACTTC TRBD1 TRBJ2-4 TRBV9 NA
CASSLERPETQYF TGCGCCAGCAGCTTGGAGCGGCCCGAGACCCAGTACTTC NA TRBJ2-5 TRBV5-1 NA
CASTELAGGQNEQFF TGTGCCAGCACCGAACTAGCGGGAGGCCAAAATGAGCAGTTCTTC TRBD2 TRBJ2-1 TRBV6-2/TRBV6-3 NA
CSAGPQGRAYNEQFF TGCAGTGCTGGCCCCCAGGGGAGGGCGTACAATGAGCAGTTCTTC NA TRBJ2-1 TRBV20-1 NA
CASSFTSSNEQFF TGTGCCAGCAGCTTTACTAGTAGCAATGAGCAGTTCTTC NA TRBJ2-1 TRBV5-6 NA
CASSPTGSDGYTF TGTGCCAGCAGCCCCACAGGATCCGATGGCTACACCTTC NA TRBJ1-2 TRBV3-1 NA
CASSSHVFTDTQYF TGTGCCAGCAGTTCTCACGTTTTCACAGATACGCAGTATTTT NA TRBJ2-3 TRBV27 NA
CASSFWTSGGFEQFF TGTGCCAGCAGCTTTTGGACTAGCGGGGGTTTTGAGCAGTTCTTC TRBD2 TRBJ2-1 TRBV5-6 NA
CASQYNQQGLQPQHF TGTGCCAGCCAATACAACCAACAGGGACTTCAGCCCCAGCATTTT NA TRBJ1-5 TRBV6-6 few
CASSLFPLREGDGYTF TGTGCCAGCAGTTTATTCCCCTTGAGGGAAGGGGATGGCTACACCTTC NA TRBJ1-2 TRBV27 few
CASSQVTGTSGGGSYEQYF TGCGCCAGCAGCCAAGTCACCGGGACTAGCGGGGGGGGTTCCTACGAGCAGTACTTC TRBD2 TRBJ2-7 TRBV4-1 NA
CASSLTPRETQYF TGTGCCAGCAGCTTAACCCCTCGAGAGACCCAGTACTTC NA TRBJ2-5 TRBV7-3 NA
CASSYPGYEQYF TGTGCCAGCAGTTACCCCGGTTACGAGCAGTACTTC NA TRBJ2-7 TRBV6-6 NA
CASSKDGGFEKLFF TGTGCCAGCAGCAAGGATGGGGGGTTTGAAAAACTGTTTTTT NA TRBJ1-4 TRBV21-1 NA
CASDGGGAPETQYF TGCGCCAGCGACGGCGGGGGGGCCCCAGAGACCCAGTACTTC TRBD2 TRBJ2-5 TRBV5-1 NA
CASSSITGGQVRETQYF TGTGCCAGCAGCTCCATAACAGGGGGCCAAGTTCGAGAGACCCAGTACTTC TRBD1 TRBJ2-5 TRBV7-9 few
CASSQGQGSPDTQYF TGCGCCAGCAGCCAAGGACAGGGGAGTCCAGATACGCAGTATTTT TRBD1 TRBJ2-3 TRBV4-1 NA
CASSSGLDEAFF TGTGCCAGCAGCTCCGGTCTTGATGAAGCTTTCTTT NA TRBJ1-1 TRBV7-9 few
CASTEDGQETQYF TGTGCCAGCACTGAGGACGGGCAAGAGACCCAGTACTTC NA TRBJ2-5 TRBV28 few
CSARDEYVTFDTQYF TGCAGTGCTAGAGATGAATACGTCACATTTGATACGCAGTATTTT NA TRBJ2-3 TRBV20-1 few
CASSTPRGSGYNEQFF TGTGCCAGCAGCACCCCCAGGGGTAGCGGGTACAATGAGCAGTTCTTC NA TRBJ2-1 TRBV6-6 few
CASSQTKQAYASYEQYF TGTGCCAGCTCACAAACTAAACAGGCATACGCCTCCTACGAGCAGTACTTC NA TRBJ2-7 TRBV18 NA
CASSAYRGAYGYTF TGTGCCAGCAGTGCCTATCGCGGGGCCTATGGCTACACCTTC NA TRBJ1-2 TRBV25-1 few
CASSLAARGGAFF TGTGCCAGCAGTTTAGCGGCCAGGGGAGGAGCTTTCTTT NA TRBJ1-1 TRBV12-3/TRBV12-4 NA
CASNPKVGYNEQFF TGTGCCAGCAACCCGAAGGTCGGTTACAATGAGCAGTTCTTC NA TRBJ2-1 TRBV7-2 NA